This passage covers 20 T cell receptor beta chains from one sample sequenced in a study of T cell changes during pregnancy in multiple sclerosis. The data were produced by immunoSEQ multiplex PCR, yet TCRdb's version contains in-frame clones alone and is incomplete. The sample includes approximately 50,000 clones, about nine tenths seen only once; the top ten take approximately 5.8%. This specimen consisted of peripheral blood, obtained in the third trimester of pregnancy. The receptor set was obtained from a female donor in good health, enrolled as a control in a pregnancy study.

The J gene is TRBJ1-2, the V gene TRBV7-8, with a possible D match to TRBD1 (6 bases). This CDR3 has 15 amino acids. The germline gives CDR1 SGHVS, CDR2 FQNEAQ. V lost 2 bases, J lost 3 bases, and 13 bases lay in between. In nucleotides, the CDR3 is TGTGCCAGCAGCTTAACGGGGGGCCGGGACTATGGCTACACCTTC. It specifies CASSLTGGRDYGYTF.

This clone came up once. The gene calls are TRBV30 and TRBJ1-4, with 9 positions matching TRBD1. The CDR3 runs to 15 residues. Trimming took 6 bases from V and 4 from J; bases not matched to a gene: 9. Germline V gene data show CDR1 as GTSNPN and CDR2 as SVGIG (reference sequence). The CDR3 spells CACSLWDRVNEKLFF. CDR3 sequence (DNA): TGTGCCTGTTCGTTATGGGACAGGGTTAATGAAAAACTGTTTTTT.

The genes are TRBV6-4 and TRBJ2-5; the match to TRBD1 covers 9 bases. The CDR3 length is 13 residues. With V trimmed by 6 bases and J by 4 bases, 3 bases remained unmatched. Germline CDR1 is MRHNA and CDR2 is SNTAGT. In DNA, the CDR3 is TGTGCCAGCAGACAACAGGGGGCAGAGACCCAGTACTTC. The encoded protein is CASRQQGAETQYF.

The J gene is TRBJ2-5, the V gene TRBV30; 15 positions match TRBD2. Per the germline V gene, CDR1 is GTSNPN and CDR2 is SVGIG (reference sequence). Unmatched junction bases numbered 4, after V lost 3 bases and J lost 5 bases. The CDR3 consists of 15 residues. The DNA of the CDR3 is TGTGCCTGGAGCCGAGGGACTAGCGGGGGGGAGACCCAGTACTTC. Its protein is CAWSRGTSGGETQYF. Based on the CDR3 plus reference TRBV30 and TRBJ2-5, the full variable domain is SQTIHQWPATLVQPVGSPLSLECTVEGTSNPNLYWYRQAAGRGLQLLFYSVGIGQISSEVPQNLSASRPQDRQFILSSKKLLLSDSGFYLCAWSRGTSGGETQYFGPGTRLLVL.

The chain uses TRBV5-4 and TRBJ2-2; 8 bases line up with TRBD1. The CDR3 contains 16 residues. The ends lost 2 bases at V and 2 bases at J; junction bases unmatched: 5. The V gene's germline CDR1 is SGHNT and CDR2 YYREEE (reference sequence). Here the CDR3 reads CASSFGRGLNTGELFF. CDR3 bases: TGTGCCAGCAGCTTCGGCAGGGGGCTAAACACCGGGGAGCTGTTTTTT.

For this clone: One end of the junction fails to match germline, which may point to a read error. This chain connects TRBV19 to TRBJ2-2; 9 bases match TRBD2. The germline gives CDR1 LNHDA, CDR2 SQIVND (reference sequence). This CDR3 contains 15 residues. DNA for the CDR3: TGTGCCAGTACTATAGCGGGGGTATTCACCGGGGAGCTGTTTTTT. This codes for CASTIAGVFTGELFF.

This chain connects TRBV7-2 to TRBJ2-7; TRBD2 matches 8 bases. The CDR3 runs to 16 residues. After removal of 2 bases from V and 0 bases from J, the junction contained 6 bases not matched to a gene. Per germline, CDR1 SGHTA and CDR2 FQGNSA. The CDR3 DNA reads TGTGCCAGCAGCTTAAGAAGCGGGAGAAGCTCCTACGAGCAGTACTTC. Protein sequence: CASSLRSGRSSYEQYF.

Notes on this clone: The same CDR3 arises from other DNA sequences in this sample as well. The chain employs TRBV5-4 and TRBJ2-5; D may be TRBD2 (5 bases). CDR1 and CDR2 (germline): SGHNT, YYREEE (reference sequence). The CDR3 length is 13 residues. V was clipped by 2 bases and J by 2 bases, with 7 bases between them. CDR3 residues: CASSLPGQETQYF. As DNA, the CDR3 is TGTGCCAGCAGCTTACCGGGGCAAGAGACCCAGTACTTC.

This sequence joins TRBV7-9 and TRBJ1-4, with a tentative D call TRBD1 (6 bases). The CDR3 contains 15 residues. Germline-derived CDR1 and CDR2 are SEHNR and FQNEAQ (reference sequence). V dropped 7 bases and J dropped 4 bases, with 16 bases sitting between them. CDR3 DNA sequence: TGTGCCAGCACCCGGGGGGGGCAGGTTAATGAAAAACTGTTTTTT. It translates to CASTRGGQVNEKLFF.

This chain joins TRBV7-2 and TRBJ1-4, with D perhaps matching TRBD1 (5 bases). The CDR3 spans 15 residues. Germline V gene sequence: CDR1 SGHTA, CDR2 FQGNSA. V was clipped by 1 base and J by 1 base, with 7 bases between them. DNA of the CDR3: TGTGCCAGCAGCTTAGGGGGGGGAACTAATGAAAAACTGTTTTTT. Translated, it gives CASSLGGGTNEKLFF.

The genes are TRBV5-4 and TRBJ1-1, with 7 bases fitting TRBD1. With V trimmed by 1 base and J by 6 bases, 0 bases remained unmatched. Germline V gene sequence: CDR1 SGHNT, CDR2 YYREEE (reference sequence). The length of the CDR3 is 12 residues. CDR3 nucleotide sequence: TGTGCCAGCAGCTTGACAGGGGCTGAAGCTTTCTTT. Protein sequence: CASSLTGAEAFF. Supplemented by reference TRBV5-4 and TRBJ1-1, the full variable domain reads ETGVTQSPTHLIKTRGQQVTLRCSSQSGHNTVSWYQQALGQGPQFIFQYYREEENGRGNFPPRFSGLQFPNYSSELNVNALELDDSALYLCASSLTGAEAFFGQGTRLTVV.

The gene calls are TRBV28 and TRBJ1-2; tentatively, D is TRBD1 (5 bases). This CDR3 is 17 amino acids long. Trimming cost V 6 bases and J 6 bases, with 26 bases left between them. Per germline, CDR1 MDHEN and CDR2 SYDVKM. The CDR3 loop reads CASRAGSGTMGGNGYTF. CDR3 nucleotides: TGTGCCAGCAGAGCAGGGAGCGGTACTATGGGGGGGAATGGCTACACCTTC.

The chain joins TRBV7-2 to TRBJ1-5; D not resolved. V lost 5 bases to trimming and J lost 2 bases, with 19 bases between them. The CDR3 sequence is 17 residues long. CDR1 and CDR2 from the germline V gene are SGHTA and FQGNSA. The chain's CDR3 is CASSPPGSRAGNQPQHF. The CDR3 region has the DNA TGTGCCAGCAGCCCCCCTGGGTCGAGAGCGGGCAATCAGCCCCAGCATTTT.

V is TRBV30 and J is TRBJ1-5, with no clear D. CDR3 length: 13 residues. With 0 bases removed from V and 7 bases from J, the gap between germline ends came to 10 bases. The germline V gene encodes CDR1 GTSNPN and CDR2 SVGIG (reference sequence). CDR3 sequence: CAWSVDHRQPQHF. CDR3 coding DNA: TGTGCCTGGAGTGTTGATCATAGACAGCCCCAGCATTTT. The full variable domain, its missing parts supplied by reference TRBV30 and TRBJ1-5, is SQTIHQWPATLVQPVGSPLSLECTVEGTSNPNLYWYRQAAGRGLQLLFYSVGIGQISSEVPQNLSASRPQDRQFILSSKKLLLSDSGFYLCAWSVDHRQPQHFGDGTRLSIL.

The CDR3 DNA is TGTGCCAGCAGCGATGAACAGGTGCCCACTGAAGCTTTCTTT. This encodes CASSDEQVPTEAFF. The V and J genes are TRBV4-2 and TRBJ1-1, with D perhaps TRBD1 (5 bases). Per germline, CDR1 LGHNA and CDR2 YNFKEQ. V was clipped by 5 bases and J by 4 bases, with 14 bases between them. The CDR3 length is 14 residues.

The chain couples TRBV6-6 to TRBJ1-4; D ambiguous. Deletions cut 2 bases from V and 8 bases from J, with 12 bases between. The CDR3 consists of 14 residues. From germline, CDR1 is MNHNY and CDR2 SVGAGI (reference sequence). CDR3 sequence reads: CASSYLDVREKLFF. DNA of the CDR3: TGTGCCAGCAGTTACCTCGACGTGCGGGAAAAACTGTTTTTT.

The genes are TRBV11-3 and TRBJ1-1; no reliable D call. CDR1 is SGHNT and CDR2 is YENEEA in the germline V gene. This CDR3 contains 17 residues. V lost 0 bases to trimming and J lost 1 base, with 15 bases between them. The CDR3 DNA reads TGTGCCAGCAGCTTAGATTCCCTACAGACACGGAACACTGAAGCTTTCTTT. Translated, it gives CASSLDSLQTRNTEAFF.

Concerning this clone: Other DNA sequences in this specimen translate into the identical CDR3. V is TRBV7-2 and J is TRBJ2-7; possible D gene TRBD1, 6 bases. Germline CDR1 and CDR2: SGHTA and FQGNSA. This CDR3 is 13 amino acids long. Trimming took 2 bases from V and 4 from J, leaving 9 bases between them. CDR3 residues: CASSLRGTYEQYF. The CDR3 DNA follows: TGTGCCAGCAGCTTAAGGGGGACGTACGAGCAGTACTTC.

This rearrangement joins TRBV27 to TRBJ1-1; possible D gene TRBD1, 6 bases. V lost 5 bases, J lost 5 bases, and 18 bases lay in between. There are 15 residues in the CDR3. Germline CDR1 MNHEY, CDR2 SMNVEV (reference sequence). CDR3 in amino acids: CASSGQGSMGTEAFF. CDR3 in DNA: TGTGCCAGCAGTGGGCAGGGGTCTATGGGAACTGAAGCTTTCTTT.

V is TRBV5-5 and J is TRBJ2-7; TRBD1 aligns across 9 bases. Trimming took 2 bases from V and 3 from J; bases not matched to a gene: 12. The CDR3 totals 17 residues. Germline-derived CDR1 and CDR2 are SGHKS and YYEKEE (reference sequence). CDR3 in amino acids: CASSLDSGRDRVYEQYF. As DNA, the CDR3 is TGTGCCAGCAGCTTAGATTCTGGGCGGGACAGGGTCTACGAGCAGTACTTC.